This T cell receptor (beta chain) stems from a study of radiotherapy plus CTLA-4 blockade in lung cancer (dated by TCRdb to 2017 to 2018). Regarding the complete study: Objective responses occurred in more than 15% of enrolled patients, and around 29% achieved disease control. The investigation overall reported the following: The strongest predictors of response, as reported, were early dynamic changes in blood T cell clones along with a rise in serum interferon-beta after radiation. TCR clones derived from tumors expanded in peripheral blood after treatment with radiotherapy and ipilimumab.

With respect to this clone: It has no known antigen specificity. Base qualities are not recorded, but no much larger clone differs from it by a single base.

The study evaluated CTLA-4 blockade (ipilimumab) given together with focal radiation therapy in patients who had chemo-refractory metastatic non-small-cell lung cancer. Library creation used the immunoSEQ multiplex PCR assay. The immuneACCESS repertoire file appears here via TCRdb, limited to in-frame rearrangements. These files lack a portion of the clones; in checked studies, under half of the deficit traces to unresolved V genes, and the cause of the others is not known. Here the sample has more than 75,000 clones; around nine tenths occur a single time. The ten largest clones capture about 1% of the sample. Unmatched junction bases come to 0, with V trimmed by 3 bases and J by 3 bases. In the germline V gene, CDR1 corresponds to MDHEN and CDR2 to SYDVKM. Counted from cysteine to phenylalanine, this CDR3 has 13 amino acids. The entry retains the CDR3 DNA only, 39 bases that are in frame from base 1.

The sequence is built from TRBV28 and TRBJ1-2, with 8 central nucleotides matching TRBD1. This TCR was sampled from a human donor with non-small cell lung cancer who had stable disease on radiotherapy plus ipilimumab. The sequenced sample was peripheral blood, obtained from a patient treated with radiotherapy plus ipilimumab. The DNA reads as follows: TGTGCCAGCAGTTTGGACAGGGACTATGGCTACACCTTC. It translates as CASSLDRDYGYTF.